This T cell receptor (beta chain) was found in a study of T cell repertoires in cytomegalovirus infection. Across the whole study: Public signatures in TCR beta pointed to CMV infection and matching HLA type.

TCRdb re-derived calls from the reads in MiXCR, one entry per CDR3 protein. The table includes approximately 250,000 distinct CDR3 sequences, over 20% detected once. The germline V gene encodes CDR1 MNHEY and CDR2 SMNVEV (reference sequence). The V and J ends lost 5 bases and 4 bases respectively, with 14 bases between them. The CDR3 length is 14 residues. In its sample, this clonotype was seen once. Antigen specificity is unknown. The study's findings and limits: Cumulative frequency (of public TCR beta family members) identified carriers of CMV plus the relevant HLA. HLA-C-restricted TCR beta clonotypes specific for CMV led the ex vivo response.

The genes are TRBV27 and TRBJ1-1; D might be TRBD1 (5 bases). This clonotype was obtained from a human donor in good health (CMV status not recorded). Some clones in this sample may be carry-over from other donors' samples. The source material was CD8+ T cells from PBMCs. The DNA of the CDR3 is TGTGCCAGCAGTCCCGGTCGGGGGGTCACTGAAGCTTTCTTT. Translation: CASSPGRGVTEAFF.